Listed here are 23 T cell receptor beta chains from one sample, sequenced in a study of blood T cell repertoires in COVID-19. Assay: immunoSEQ multiplex PCR; the TCRdb copy retains only in-frame clones and omits some. The sample has some 23,000 clones, 75% to 95% seen once. Sequenced input: peripheral blood. The receptors stem from a human donor in a cohort sampled during active COVID-19.

This clone was seen only a few times. V usage is TRBV20-1 and J usage is TRBJ1-2; D is possibly TRBD1 (5 bases). CDR1 DFQATT and CDR2 SNEGSKA come from the germline V gene (reference sequence). CDR3 size: 10 residues. Trimming removed 0 bases at V and 13 bases at J, with 9 bases between. As DNA, the CDR3 is TGCAGTGCTAGAGAAGGGGAAACCACCTTC. This gives the protein CSAREGETTF.

The chain has TRBV29-1 and TRBJ1-1; 8 bases fit TRBD1. After removal of 7 bases from V and 8 bases from J, the junction contained 12 bases not matched to a gene. The CDR3 runs to 13 residues. Germline V gives CDR1 SQVTM, CDR2 ANQGSEA. DNA for the CDR3: TGCAGCGCTCGGCAGGGGGCGGTCTACGAAGCTTTCTTT. The encoded protein is CSARQGAVYEAFF. The full variable domain, completed using reference TRBV29-1 and TRBJ1-1, is SAVISQKPSRDICQRGTSLTIQCQVDSQVTMMFWYRQQPGQSLTLIATANQGSEATYESGFVIDKFPISRPNLTFSTLTVSNMSPEDSSIYLCSARQGAVYEAFFGQGTRLTVV.

The chain couples TRBV6-2 or TRBV6-3 to TRBJ2-1; maybe TRBD1 (6 bases). Germline V gene lookup returns CDR1 MNHEY and CDR2 SVGEGT. CDR3 length: 12 amino acids. Trimming removed 6 bases from V and 7 bases from J, with 10 bases in between. CDR3 bases: TGTGCCAGCAGCCGGGACAATAATGAGCAGTTCTTC. Translation gives CASSRDNNEQFF.

The chain joins TRBV28 to TRBJ2-7; 11 nucleotides match TRBD1. The V gene's germline CDR1 is MDHEN and CDR2 SYDVKM. Trimming removed 5 bases from V and 5 bases from J; junction bases left unmatched: 5. The CDR3 is 14 residues long. The CDR3 reads CASSGGTGGNEQYF. The CDR3 coding sequence is TGTGCCAGCAGTGGGGGGACAGGGGGAAACGAGCAGTACTTC. The full variable domain, in which reference TRBV28 and TRBJ2-7 provide the parts outside the CDR3, is DVKVTQSSRYLVKRTGEKVFLECVQDMDHENMFWYRQDPGLGLRLIYFSYDVKMKEKGDIPEGYSVSREKKERFSLILESASTNQTSMYLCASSGGTGGNEQYFGPGTRLTVT.

This sequence joins TRBV19 and TRBJ2-2; no reliable D call. The CDR3 sequence is 15 residues long. The V and J ends lost 3 bases and 0 bases respectively, with 8 bases between them. Germline V gene sequence: CDR1 LNHDA, CDR2 SQIVND (reference sequence). The CDR3 DNA follows: TGTGCCAGTAGTATTAGGAGACCGAACACCGGGGAGCTGTTTTTT. Encoded protein: CASSIRRPNTGELFF.

J is TRBJ2-3 and V is TRBV6-1; 12 nucleotides line up with TRBD2. CDR3 length equals 17 residues. Trimming removed 4 bases from V and 0 bases from J; junction bases left unmatched: 5. Germline CDR1 is MNHNS and CDR2 is SASEGT. The CDR3 protein is CASSGLAGEPSTDTQYF. CDR3 bases: TGTGCCAGCAGTGGACTAGCGGGGGAGCCGAGCACAGATACGCAGTATTTT.

This clone appeared a few times. V gene TRBV19 combines with J gene TRBJ1-1; the D gene is possibly TRBD1 (6 bases). CDR3 length: 15 amino acids. Germline loops: CDR1 LNHDA, CDR2 SQIVND (reference sequence). V was trimmed by 7 bases and J by 1 base, leaving 16 bases between them. CDR3 sequence (DNA): TGTGCCAGTAACTCTCCCAAACAGGGGAACACTGAAGCTTTCTTT. It specifies CASNSPKQGNTEAFF.

V and J are TRBV18 and TRBJ2-3; 7 nucleotides match TRBD1. V gave up 4 bases and J gave up 5 bases; unmatched junction bases: 9. Germline assignment: CDR1 KGHSH and CDR2 LQKENI. CDR3 length: 15 amino acids. CDR3 loop: CASSLTGQVGDTQYF. DNA for the CDR3: TGTGCCAGCTCACTTACCGGACAGGTAGGAGATACGCAGTATTTT.

This chain joins TRBV6-2 or TRBV6-3 and TRBJ2-1; TRBD2 matches 9 bases. The CDR3 loop spans 16 amino acids. After removal of 4 bases from V and 8 bases from J, the junction contained 12 bases not matched to a gene. Germline CDR1 MNHEY, CDR2 SVGEGT. CDR3 protein: CASSSFGGGGTHEQFF. CDR3 DNA sequence: TGTGCCAGCAGTTCCTTCGGCGGGGGGGGTACCCATGAGCAGTTCTTC.

A few counts support this clone. V and J are TRBV5-4 and TRBJ1-4; D unclear. Germline lookup yields CDR1 SGHNT and CDR2 YYREEE (reference sequence). Deletions cut 2 bases from V and 3 bases from J, with 8 bases between. The CDR3 loop spans 14 amino acids. CDR3 protein: CASSFRGANEKLFF. The CDR3 DNA reads TGTGCCAGCAGCTTCCGGGGAGCTAATGAAAAACTGTTTTTT.

The chain has TRBV25-1 and TRBJ2-6, with 7 bases fitting TRBD1. The V gene's germline CDR1 is MGHDK and CDR2 SYGVNS. The CDR3 is made up of 17 amino acids. V lost 4 bases and J lost 0; bases outside the gene matches: 6. CDR3 nucleotides: TGTGCCAGCAGTGTTCGGACAGGAGCCTCTGGGGCCAACGTCCTGACTTTC. It is translated as CASSVRTGASGANVLTF.

The V call is TRBV10-3, the J call TRBJ2-5; TRBD1 matches 8 bases. The V segment lost 11 bases and the J segment 5 bases; nucleotides outside the gene matches: 19. Germline loops: CDR1 ENHRY, CDR2 SYGVKD. The CDR3 totals 16 residues. This CDR3 reads CAAAEPTPGGRETQYF. CDR3 nucleotide sequence: TGTGCCGCAGCGGAACCCACCCCAGGGGGCCGGGAGACCCAGTACTTC.

The chain carries TRBV6-5 and TRBJ1-3; no definite D call. With 7 bases removed from V and 0 bases from J, the gap between germline ends came to 10 bases. This CDR3 is built from 14 residues. Germline V CDR1 and CDR2: MNHEY, SVGAGI. The CDR3 sequence is CASIRSYSGNTIYF. In DNA form, the CDR3 reads TGTGCCAGCATAAGGAGTTACTCTGGAAACACCATATATTTT.

As DNA, the CDR3 is TGTGCCATGACAGGGATCAGCACTGAAGCTTTCTTT. It encodes CAMTGISTEAFF. The chain couples TRBV21-1 to TRBJ1-1; TRBD1 reflects the table's D call only, with no check against the DNA. TRBV21-1 is given as a pseudogene. The CDR3 sequence is 12 residues long.

The V call is TRBV5-1, the J call TRBJ1-2, with 7 bases lining up with TRBD1. Trimming removed 6 bases from V and 0 bases from J; junction bases left unmatched: 5. This CDR3 region has 14 residues. Germline assignment: CDR1 SGHRS and CDR2 YFSETQ. CDR3 sequence (DNA): TGCGCCAGCAACGATGGGACAGCTAACTATGGCTACACCTTC. Translating gives CASNDGTANYGYTF.

The J gene is TRBJ1-2, the V gene TRBV2; weak D call: TRBD1 (5 bases). The CDR3 length is 15 residues. V was shortened by 6 bases and J by 8 bases, with 22 bases between the two germline ends. Germline assignment: CDR1 SNHLY and CDR2 FYNNEI. CDR3 sequence: CASSPRERGRGGYTF. Written as DNA, the CDR3 is TGTGCCAGCAGCCCACGGGAGCGGGGGAGAGGGGGCTACACCTTC.

The CDR3 DNA is TGTGCCAGCAGCTTAGTGCGGGGGGGACAGAGCAACTACGAGCAGTACTTC. The encoded protein is CASSLVRGGQSNYEQYF. The V and J genes are TRBV7-9 and TRBJ2-7, with TRBD2 matching 9 bases. Germline V gene data show CDR1 as SEHNR and CDR2 as FQNEAQ (reference sequence). This CDR3 region has 17 residues. V dropped 1 base and J dropped 3; count of bases not matched to a gene: 10.

The V gene is TRBV30, the J gene TRBJ1-4; D perhaps matches TRBD1 (5 bases). CDR3 size: 16 residues. Trimming removed 6 bases from V and 0 bases from J, with 17 bases in between. From germline, CDR1 is GTSNPN and CDR2 SVGIG (reference sequence). The CDR3 reads CACFRVGQATNEKLFF. The DNA of the CDR3 is TGTGCCTGTTTCAGGGTAGGACAAGCAACTAATGAAAAACTGTTTTTT.

This chain joins TRBV9 and TRBJ2-1; 13 bases match TRBD2. CDR1 SGDLS and CDR2 YYNGEE come from the germline V gene. This CDR3 spans 20 amino acids. Trimming cost V 3 bases and J 10 bases; bases outside gene matches: 22. This CDR3 reads CASSAQPGLAGLGGLREQFF. The CDR3 nucleotides are TGTGCCAGCAGCGCACAACCGGGACTAGCGGGGCTCGGCGGATTGAGGGAGCAGTTCTTC.

The genes are TRBV9 and TRBJ2-2; perhaps TRBD1 as D (6 bases). The germline CDR1 and CDR2 sequences are SGDLS and YYNGEE. V gave up 4 bases and J gave up 4 bases, with 14 bases separating them. This CDR3 spans 15 amino acids. CDR3 nucleotides: TGTGCCAGCAGCTCTTCAGGGGTTCGCACCGGGGAGCTGTTTTTT. Translated: CASSSSGVRTGELFF.

The chain joins TRBV24-1 to TRBJ2-2; 12 nucleotides align to TRBD1. The CDR3 covers 14 residues. Germline loops: CDR1 KGHDR, CDR2 SFDVKD. With 9 bases clipped from V and 5 bases from J, the junction kept 3 bases outside the gene matches. CDR3 sequence (DNA): TGTGCCACCCGGGACAGGGGGCCTACCGGGGAGCTGTTTTTT. It codes for CATRDRGPTGELFF.

V gene TRBV18 combines with J gene TRBJ2-2; D is uncertain. The CDR3 extends over 14 amino acids. Trimming stripped 6 bases from V and 7 bases from J, with 15 bases between. In germline, CDR1 is KGHSH, CDR2 LQKENI. The CDR3: CASSSAAVNGELFF. CDR3 nucleotides: TGTGCCAGCTCCTCCGCGGCAGTTAACGGGGAGCTGTTTTTT.

V gene TRBV20-1 combines with J gene TRBJ1-4; D gene uncertain. Germline CDR1 reads DFQATT; CDR2 reads SNEGSKA (reference sequence). The CDR3 runs 16 residues. Trimming took 3 bases from V and 0 from J, leaving 14 bases between them. CDR3: CSASSRRGATNEKLFF. The CDR3 DNA reads as TGCAGTGCTAGTAGTCGGCGCGGGGCAACTAATGAAAAACTGTTTTTT.